The rows below give T cell receptor beta chains drawn from one sample of a study of patients and donors after allogeneic stem cell transplantation. TCRdb re-analysed the RT-PCR reads in MiXCR, keeping a single row per CDR3 protein. This sample has 900,000 to 1,000,000 distinct CDR3 sequences, with more than 15% found just once. The sample consisted of blood, either unsorted or a sorted T cell fraction (not recorded which). The receptors were sampled from a human donor who was either an allogeneic HSCT recipient or a stem cell or donor lymphocyte infusion donor (not recorded which). It is not recorded whose cells these are; they may come from a transplant donor. Both conserved end residues are part of each CDR3. The D gene is left open where the match is weak. The size of a clone is reported for some rows only, either as once, few or many, or as a class for expanded clones.

clone_size: -
v_call: TRBV28
j_call: TRBJ1-1
d_call: -
cdr3_nt: TGTGCCAGCAGTTTACCCGGCAGAAAGAACACTGAAGCTTTCTTT
cdr3_aa: CASSLPGRKNTEAFF

clone_size: few
v_call: TRBV29-1
j_call: TRBJ1-2
d_call: -
cdr3_nt: TGCAGCGTTGGGAGGGATCAGTTCTATGGCTACACCTTC
cdr3_aa: CSVGRDQFYGYTF

clone_size: few
v_call: TRBV20-1
j_call: TRBJ2-4
d_call: -
cdr3_nt: TGCAGTGCTAGAGACCCCAGCGGTCTGGCCAAAAACATTCAGTACTTC
cdr3_aa: CSARDPSGLAKNIQYF

clone_size: few
v_call: TRBV29-1
j_call: TRBJ2-1
d_call: -
cdr3_nt: TGCAGCGCGGGGGACCTCTATCGTGGAATTGAGCAGTTCTTC
cdr3_aa: CSAGDLYRGIEQFF

clone_size: -
v_call: TRBV5-4
j_call: TRBJ1-5
d_call: TRBD1
cdr3_nt: TGTGCCAGCAGCTTACATTGGGTGGACAGGGAAGTGATACATCAGCCCCAGCATTTT
cdr3_aa: CASSLHWVDREVIHQPQHF

clone_size: -
v_call: TRBV6-2/TRBV6-3
j_call: TRBJ2-1
d_call: -
cdr3_nt: TGTGCCAGCAGTTACGTTGGGGCAGGGCCCTACAATGAGCAGTTCTTC
cdr3_aa: CASSYVGAGPYNEQFF

clone_size: few
v_call: TRBV11-1
j_call: TRBJ2-1
d_call: TRBD1
cdr3_nt: TGTGCCAGCAGCTCCTTTCCGGCCAGGGGGACCCTCTCCTACAATGAGCAGTTCTTC
cdr3_aa: CASSSFPARGTLSYNEQFF

clone_size: few
v_call: TRBV7-9
j_call: TRBJ2-1
d_call: -
cdr3_nt: TGTGCCAGCAGAACCAAGGAGGGCAATGAGCAGTTCTTC
cdr3_aa: CASRTKEGNEQFF

clone_size: few
v_call: TRBV5-1
j_call: TRBJ1-1
d_call: -
cdr3_nt: TGCGCCAGCAGCTTGACAGGTGAAGCGATGGCTTTCTTT
cdr3_aa: CASSLTGEAMAFF

clone_size: -
v_call: TRBV29-1
j_call: TRBJ2-1
d_call: TRBD2
cdr3_nt: TGCAGCGTACGAGGGGGCCTAGCGGGGGGCGATCATGAGCAGTTCTTC
cdr3_aa: CSVRGGLAGGDHEQFF